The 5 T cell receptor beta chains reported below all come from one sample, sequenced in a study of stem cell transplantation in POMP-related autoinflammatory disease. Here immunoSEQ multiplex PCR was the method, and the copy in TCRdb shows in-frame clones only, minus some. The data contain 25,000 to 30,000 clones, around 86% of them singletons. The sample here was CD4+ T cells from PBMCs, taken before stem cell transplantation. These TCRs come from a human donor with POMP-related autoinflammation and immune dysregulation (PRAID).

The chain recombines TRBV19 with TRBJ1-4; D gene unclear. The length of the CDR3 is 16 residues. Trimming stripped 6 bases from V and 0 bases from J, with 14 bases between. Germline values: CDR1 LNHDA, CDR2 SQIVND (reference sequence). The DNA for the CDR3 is TGTGCCAGTAGGCCCTGGCGGCCAACAACTAATGAAAAACTGTTTTTT. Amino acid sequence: CASRPWRPTTNEKLFF.

The CDR3 nucleotides read TGTGCCAGCTCCCCCAGGGGAGTAGCGGGAGATACGCAGTATTTT. Protein product: CASSPRGVAGDTQYF. V is TRBV18 and J is TRBJ2-3; weak D call: TRBD2 (7 bases). The CDR3 loop spans 15 amino acids. Trimming removed 6 bases at V and 5 bases at J, with 18 bases between. Per the germline V gene, CDR1 is KGHSH and CDR2 is LQKENI.

DNA of the CDR3: TGTGTGGCCGGTGGAGGCTACACCTTC. This sequence encodes CVAGGGYTF. This chain links TRBV2 with TRBJ1-2; D call uncertain. This CDR3 has 9 residues. Germline CDR1 reads SNHLY; CDR2 reads FYNNEI.

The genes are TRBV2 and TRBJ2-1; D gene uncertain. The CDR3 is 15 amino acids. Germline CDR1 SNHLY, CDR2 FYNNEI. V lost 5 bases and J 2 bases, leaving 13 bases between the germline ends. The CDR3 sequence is CASSHEGNAYNEQFF. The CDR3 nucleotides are TGTGCCAGCAGTCATGAAGGTAACGCCTACAATGAGCAGTTCTTC.

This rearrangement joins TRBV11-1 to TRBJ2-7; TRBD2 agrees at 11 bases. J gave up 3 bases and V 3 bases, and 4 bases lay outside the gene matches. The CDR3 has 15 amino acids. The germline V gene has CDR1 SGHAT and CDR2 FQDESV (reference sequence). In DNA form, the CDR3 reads TGTGCCAGCAGCTTCCTGGGACTAGCGGACTACGAGCAGTACTTC. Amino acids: CASSFLGLADYEQYF.